Below, 14 T cell receptor beta chains from the same sample are listed, as sequenced in a study of identical twins. TCRdb independently ran MiXCR on the 5' RACE reads; one entry per CDR3 protein. The data show 1.5 million to 2 million distinct CDR3 sequences, about 31% seen once. Sequences were obtained from cord blood. These receptors were obtained from a newborn girl in good health.

This clonotype was found a few times. This chain joins TRBV10-3 and TRBJ1-2; D perhaps matches TRBD1 (6 bases). V lost 11 bases and J 8 bases, leaving 21 bases between the germline ends. The V gene's germline CDR1 is ENHRY and CDR2 SYGVKD. The CDR3 contains 13 residues. The CDR3 protein is CASQPAGAEGYTF. CDR3 nucleotides: TGTGCCTCCCAACCGGCAGGGGCGGAGGGCTACACCTTC.

The V call is TRBV21-1, the J call TRBJ2-6. TRBV21-1 is an annotated pseudogene. This CDR3 is built from 15 residues. CDR3 amino acids: CASSKETSGANVLTF. CDR3 nucleotide sequence: TGTGCCAGCAGCAAAGAAACATCTGGGGCCAACGTCCTGACTTTC.

The chain recombines TRBV3-1 with TRBJ1-4, with D uncertain. V was cut by 4 bases and J by 2 bases, with 11 bases left in between. Germline V gene lookup returns CDR1 LGHDT and CDR2 YNNKEL (reference sequence). The CDR3 spans 15 residues. The CDR3 DNA is TGTGCCAGCAGCCCAGCCGGGAGCACTAATGAAAAACTGTTTTTT. This codes for CASSPAGSTNEKLFF.

Only a few counts were recorded for this clonotype. The chain recombines TRBV18 with TRBJ2-7, with 9 positions matching TRBD2. V lost 6 bases, J lost 6 bases, and 6 bases stayed unmatched. CDR3 length equals 13 residues. Germline CDR1 is KGHSH and CDR2 is LQKENI. For the CDR3, the DNA is TGTGCCAGCTCGGGACTAGCAAGATCCGAGCAGTACTTC. Amino acids: CASSGLARSEQYF.

The chain links TRBV5-6 to TRBJ2-3; D may be TRBD1 or TRBD2 (5 bases each). Trimming cost V 4 bases and J 0 bases, with 15 bases left between them. The CDR3 extends over 16 amino acids. The germline gives CDR1 SGHDT, CDR2 YYEEEE. CDR3 region: CASSIGTDPSTDTQYF. Here the CDR3 DNA reads TGTGCCAGCAGCATCGGGACCGACCCTAGCACAGATACGCAGTATTTT.

The DNA of the CDR3 is TGTGCCAGCAGCTTAGGCAACGGGGAGTTCTTC. Protein: CASSLGNGEFF. The V call is TRBV7-2, the J call TRBJ2-1; perhaps TRBD2 as D (5 bases). CDR1 SGHTA and CDR2 FQGNSA come from the germline V gene. Trimming left V 1 base short and J 14 bases short, with 9 bases between. There are 11 residues in the CDR3.

There are a few counts of this clonotype. The chain carries TRBV27 and TRBJ2-1; D gene unclear. CDR1 and CDR2 from the germline V gene are MNHEY and SMNVEV (reference sequence). With 6 bases removed from V and 7 bases from J, the gap between germline ends came to 13 bases. This CDR3 is built from 13 residues. For the CDR3, the DNA is TGTGCCAGCAGGACGAACGCTAAGAATGAGCAGTTCTTC. Amino acids: CASRTNAKNEQFF.

The chain joins TRBV7-2 to TRBJ1-1; a weak D match, TRBD1 (5 bases). Trimming shortened V by 2 bases and J by 6 bases, and 7 bases separated the two germline ends. Germline CDR1 SGHTA, CDR2 FQGNSA. The CDR3 covers 12 residues. The CDR3 bases are TGTGCCAGCAGCTTAATGGGGGCTGAAGCTTTCTTT. Protein product: CASSLMGAEAFF.

The chain is built from TRBV3-1 and TRBJ2-4; maybe TRBD2 (5 bases). The V and J ends lost 4 bases and 1 base respectively, with 17 bases between them. Germline loops: CDR1 LGHDT, CDR2 YNNKEL (reference sequence). The CDR3 totals 17 residues. The CDR3 region has the DNA TGTGCCAGCAGCCCAATGTTAGCCTCGGGGGCCAAAAACATTCAGTACTTC. Amino acid sequence: CASSPMLASGAKNIQYF. Variable domain in full (rest from reference TRBV3-1 and TRBJ2-4): DTAVSQTPKYLVTQMGNDKSIKCEQNLGHDTMYWYKQDSKKFLKIMFSYNNKELIINETVPNRFSPKSPDKAHLNLHINSLELGDSAVYFCASSPMLASGAKNIQYFGAGTRLSVL.

The chain recombines TRBV20-1 with TRBJ2-5; 8 bases map to TRBD2. The end of the DNA aligns better with TRBJ2-7, so the J call may be wrong. The CDR3 consists of 14 residues. The germline V gene encodes CDR1 DFQATT and CDR2 SNEGSKA (reference sequence). CDR3 bases: TGCAGTGCTAATCGGGGAACTAGCGGATACGAGCAGTACTTC. Protein product: CSANRGTSGYEQYF.

This clonotype was found many times. The chain joins TRBV6-1 to TRBJ2-7; D unresolved. Deletions cut 0 bases from V and 6 bases from J, with 3 bases between. The length of the CDR3 is 11 residues. Germline CDR1 and CDR2: MNHNS and SASEGT. For the CDR3, the DNA is TGTGCCAGCAGTGAAGCGGGCGAGCAGTACTTC. It encodes CASSEAGEQYF.

With respect to this clonotype: At one boundary the junction diverges from the germline segment, which might be a read error. The chain joins TRBV12-3 or TRBV12-4 to TRBJ2-2; TRBD2 agrees at 10 bases. The CDR3 is 15 amino acids. Here the CDR3 reads CASSLAGALTRELFF. CDR3 DNA: TGTGCCAGCAGCCTAGCGGGGGCACTCACCAGGGAGCTGTTTTTT.

The rearrangement joins TRBV7-6 to TRBJ2-1, with 8 bases lining up with TRBD1. The trim removed 5 bases at V and 10 bases at J, leaving 7 bases unmatched. Germline V gives CDR1 SGHVS, CDR2 FNYEAQ. The length of the CDR3 is 13 residues. The CDR3 DNA sequence: TGTGCCAGCAGCAGGGACAGGTCTGGGGAGCAGTTCTTC. As protein: CASSRDRSGEQFF.

The CDR3 nucleotides read TGTGCCAGCAGTTTATCGCGACTCCGGGACAACTCCTACGAGCAGTACTTC. Translating gives CASSLSRLRDNSYEQYF. This chain connects TRBV27 to TRBJ2-7; D is perhaps TRBD1 (6 bases). This CDR3 contains 17 residues. The ends were cut back, 0 bases at V and 0 bases at J, with 15 bases in the middle. The germline V gene encodes CDR1 MNHEY and CDR2 SMNVEV (reference sequence).